The 11 T cell receptor beta chains in this list originate from one sample, sequenced in a study of T cell responses to AZD1222 COVID-19 vaccine. Measured with immunoSEQ multiplex PCR; TCRdb has only the in-frame clones, and not every one. Of roughly 180,000 clones in the sample, approximately 90% were seen once. Sequencing was performed on peripheral blood, taken 28 days after the second AZD1222 dose. These TCRs come from an adult who received the AZD1222 COVID-19 vaccine.

The chain recombines TRBV27 with TRBJ1-2, with D hard to call. From germline, CDR1 is MNHEY and CDR2 SMNVEV (reference sequence). V dropped 1 base and J dropped 3 bases, with 6 bases sitting between them. This CDR3 spans 13 amino acids. CDR3 bases: TGTGCCAGCAGTTTATACGGGGACTATGGCTACACCTTC. Amino acids: CASSLYGDYGYTF.

This clone was seen more than once but under ten times. The CDR3 nucleotides are TGTGCCATCAGTGTTTCAGCGCAAGACAATGAGCAGTTCTTC. The encoded protein is CAISVSAQDNEQFF. The chain carries TRBV10-3 and TRBJ2-1; no firm D call. V lost 4 bases and J 5 bases, leaving 12 bases between the germline ends. The CDR3 sequence is 14 residues long. The germline gives CDR1 ENHRY, CDR2 SYGVKD.

This chain joins TRBV28 and TRBJ1-2; 12 positions match TRBD1. The CDR3 runs 17 residues. Germline V lookup: CDR1 MDHEN, CDR2 SYDVKM. Losses at the gene ends were 6 bases for V and 4 bases for J; bases not matched to a gene: 12. CDR3 residues: CASSVPGQGAKGYGYTF. In DNA form, the CDR3 reads TGTGCCAGCAGCGTACCGGGACAGGGGGCTAAAGGCTATGGCTACACCTTC.

The gene calls are TRBV5-6 and TRBJ2-3; no firm D call. Per germline, CDR1 SGHDT and CDR2 YYEEEE. Trimming stripped 1 base from V and 8 bases from J, with 5 bases between. The CDR3 covers 11 residues. The CDR3 here is CASSLRSTQYF. CDR3 DNA sequence: TGTGCCAGCAGCTTGCGGAGTACGCAGTATTTT.

The chain recombines TRBV28 with TRBJ1-1, with a possible D match to TRBD1 (6 bases). This CDR3 contains 14 residues. Germline assignment: CDR1 MDHEN and CDR2 SYDVKM. V was cut by 5 bases and J by 1 base, with 11 bases left in between. CDR3 amino acids: CASSPPDRNTEAFF. CDR3 DNA: TGTGCCAGCAGTCCCCCGGACAGGAACACTGAAGCTTTCTTT.

The V gene is TRBV3-1 (or the pseudogene TRBV3-2), the J gene TRBJ1-2, with D unclear. CDR1 is LGHDT and CDR2 is YNNKEL in the germline V gene (reference sequence). The CDR3 length is 11 residues. Deletions cut 0 bases from V and 6 bases from J, with 2 bases between. CDR3 in amino acids: CASSQDHGYTF. The DNA of the CDR3 is TGTGCCAGCAGCCAAGATCATGGCTACACCTTC.

The gene calls are TRBV6-5 and TRBJ1-5; D gene uncertain. Germline-derived CDR1 and CDR2 are MNHEY and SVGAGI. The CDR3 loop spans 15 amino acids. With 7 bases removed from V and 0 bases from J, the gap between germline ends came to 13 bases. The CDR3 DNA follows: TGTGCCAGCAATAGAGACGGCTATAGCAATCAGCCCCAGCATTTT. Encoded protein: CASNRDGYSNQPQHF.

This rearrangement joins TRBV10-3 to TRBJ2-7, with a weak D call TRBD2 (5 bases). CDR1 ENHRY and CDR2 SYGVKD come from the germline V gene. V lost 7 bases and J lost 4, with 17 bases in between. The CDR3 loop spans 14 amino acids. The CDR3 region has the DNA TGTGCCATCACCGCGTCGAGGGAGTCGTACGAGCAGTACTTC. Amino acids: CAITASRESYEQYF.

The count of this clone is one. The chain uses TRBV11-2 and TRBJ2-1, with 12 bases identical to TRBD2. Germline CDR1 is SGHAT and CDR2 is FQNNGV. The CDR3 is made up of 15 amino acids. V shed 10 bases, J shed 8 bases, and the junction held 12 bases outside the gene matches. CDR3 sequence reads: CATRSLAGGWDEQFF. The CDR3 DNA reads as TGTGCCACCAGATCTCTAGCGGGAGGGTGGGATGAGCAGTTCTTC.

The gene calls are TRBV5-1 and TRBJ1-2; D is ambiguous. The V end was cut by 4 bases, the J end by 0 bases, with 16 bases between. The CDR3 has 16 residues. The germline V gene has CDR1 SGHRS and CDR2 YFSETQ. CDR3 in DNA: TGCGCCAGCAGCCTCCTAGCGGGGTACTCTAACTATGGCTACACCTTC. Encoded protein: CASSLLAGYSNYGYTF.

V is TRBV28 and J is TRBJ1-5; the D gene is possibly TRBD1 (5 bases). Trimming took off 2 bases at V and 3 bases at J, with 14 bases between the two ends. Germline values: CDR1 MDHEN, CDR2 SYDVKM. The CDR3 covers 16 residues. CDR3 loop: CASSLLLQVINQPQHF. In DNA form, the CDR3 reads TGTGCCAGCAGTTTACTACTACAGGTGATCAATCAGCCCCAGCATTTT. The whole variable domain, remainder taken from reference TRBV28 and TRBJ1-5, is DVKVTQSSRYLVKRTGEKVFLECVQDMDHENMFWYRQDPGLGLRLIYFSYDVKMKEKGDIPEGYSVSREKKERFSLILESASTNQTSMYLCASSLLLQVINQPQHFGDGTRLSIL.